This T cell receptor (beta chain) originates from a study of T cells after yellow fever vaccination. Study conclusions and caveats: Clonotype sharing between CD4 and CD8 compartments was small.

This CDR3 region has 15 residues. Germline V gives CDR1 SQVTM, CDR2 ANQGSEA. V was clipped by 1 base and J by 6 bases, with 18 bases between them. As to this clonotype: The antigen is undetermined.

MiXCR, applied by TCRdb to the 5' RACE reads, yields one record per CDR3 protein. Seen here are 450,000 to 650,000 distinct CDR3 sequences, 20% to 25% observed once, and the top ten hold about 16%. The receptor was isolated from a man aged 18 to 30 who received the YFV17D yellow fever vaccine. The chain employs TRBV29-1 and TRBJ1-1, with D uncertain. Material: PBMCs, obtained about 21 days after the first yellow fever vaccination. As DNA, the CDR3 is TGCAGCGTTGAAGTGGCGGATCCCAAGCGAGCTGAAGCTTTCTTT. Translation gives CSVEVADPKRAEAFF.